This T cell receptor (beta chain) came from a study of blood T cell repertoires in COVID-19. The CDR3 spans 13 residues. V was pared by 8 bases and J by 4 bases, with 14 bases between. Germline V gene lookup returns CDR1 WNHNN and CDR2 SYGVQD (reference sequence). Authors' analysis steps: Estimated nucleated cell counts came from reference gene primer amplification. Generated by immunoSEQ multiplex PCR, the TCRdb table keeps only in-frame clones and is missing some. The V and J calls and the clone size are those of that table, but D and trimming were determined from the DNA. The sample consists of around 160,000 clones, 75% to 85% of them appearing once.

The genes are TRBV10-1 and TRBJ1-2; weak D call: TRBD1 (5 bases). This clonotype originated in a human donor in a cohort sampled during active COVID-19. The sequencing sample was made of peripheral blood. CDR3 residues: CASSEARAYGYTF. The CDR3, as DNA: TGCGCCAGCTCAGAGGCCAGGGCCTATGGCTACACCTTC.